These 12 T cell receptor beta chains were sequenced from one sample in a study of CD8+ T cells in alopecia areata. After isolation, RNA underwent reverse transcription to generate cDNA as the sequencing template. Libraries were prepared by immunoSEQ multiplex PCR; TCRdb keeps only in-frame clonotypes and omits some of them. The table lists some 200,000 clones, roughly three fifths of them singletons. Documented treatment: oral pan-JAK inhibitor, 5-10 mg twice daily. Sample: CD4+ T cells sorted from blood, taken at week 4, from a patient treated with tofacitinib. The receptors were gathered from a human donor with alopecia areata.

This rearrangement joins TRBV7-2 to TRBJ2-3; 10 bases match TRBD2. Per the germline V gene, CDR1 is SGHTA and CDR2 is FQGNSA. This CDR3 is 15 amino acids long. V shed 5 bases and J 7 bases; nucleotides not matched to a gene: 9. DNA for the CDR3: TGTGCCAGCAGCCCAGCGGGGGGGGCACAATATACGCAGTATTTT. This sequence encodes CASSPAGGAQYTQYF.

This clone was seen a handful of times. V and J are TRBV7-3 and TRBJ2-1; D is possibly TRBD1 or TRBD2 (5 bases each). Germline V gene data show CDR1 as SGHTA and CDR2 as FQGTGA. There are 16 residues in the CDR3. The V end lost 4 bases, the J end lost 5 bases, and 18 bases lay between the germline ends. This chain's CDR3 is CASSSSGRRSDNEQFF. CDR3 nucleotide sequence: TGTGCCAGCAGCTCCTCGGGACGGAGATCAGACAATGAGCAGTTCTTC.

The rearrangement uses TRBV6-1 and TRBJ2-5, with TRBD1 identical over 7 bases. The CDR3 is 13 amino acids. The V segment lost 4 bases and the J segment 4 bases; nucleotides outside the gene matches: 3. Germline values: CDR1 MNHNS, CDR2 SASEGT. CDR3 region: CASSVTGSETQYF. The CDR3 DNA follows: TGTGCCAGCAGTGTGACAGGGTCAGAGACCCAGTACTTC.

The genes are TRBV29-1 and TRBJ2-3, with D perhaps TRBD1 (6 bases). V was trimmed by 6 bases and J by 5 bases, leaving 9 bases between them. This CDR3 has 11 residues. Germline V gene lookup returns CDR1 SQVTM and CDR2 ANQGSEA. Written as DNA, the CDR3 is TGCAGCGTGGTACAGGGAGATACGCAGTATTTT. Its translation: CSVVQGDTQYF.

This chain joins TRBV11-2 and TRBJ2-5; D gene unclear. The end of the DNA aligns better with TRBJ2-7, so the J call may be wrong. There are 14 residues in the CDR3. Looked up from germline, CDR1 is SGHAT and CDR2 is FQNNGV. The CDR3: CASSLVARPYEQYF. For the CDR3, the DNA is TGTGCCAGCAGCTTAGTCGCCCGGCCCTACGAGCAGTACTTC.

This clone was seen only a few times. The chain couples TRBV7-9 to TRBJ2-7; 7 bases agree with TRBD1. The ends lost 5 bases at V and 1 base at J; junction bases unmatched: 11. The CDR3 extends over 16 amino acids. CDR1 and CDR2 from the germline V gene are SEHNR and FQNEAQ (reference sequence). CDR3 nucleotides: TGTGCCAGCAGCCCCCCCGGACAGGTGGGGTCCTACGAGCAGTACTTC. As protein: CASSPPGQVGSYEQYF.

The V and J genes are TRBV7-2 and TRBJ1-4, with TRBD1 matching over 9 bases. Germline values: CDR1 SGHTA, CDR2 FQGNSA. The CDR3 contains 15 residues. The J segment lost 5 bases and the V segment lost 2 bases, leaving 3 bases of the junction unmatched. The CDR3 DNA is TGTGCCAGCAGCTTAATTGGACAGGGGAATGAAAAACTGTTTTTT. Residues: CASSLIGQGNEKLFF.

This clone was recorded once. In nucleotides, the CDR3 is TGCAGCGTTGTGGAGGGAGCGGGGAATGAAAAACTGTTTTTT. Its protein product is CSVVEGAGNEKLFF. This rearrangement joins TRBV29-1 to TRBJ1-4; D gene uncertain. Germline-derived CDR1 and CDR2 are SQVTM and ANQGSEA. The V gene lost 4 bases and the J gene lost 5 bases, with 14 bases spanning the gap. The CDR3 runs 14 residues.

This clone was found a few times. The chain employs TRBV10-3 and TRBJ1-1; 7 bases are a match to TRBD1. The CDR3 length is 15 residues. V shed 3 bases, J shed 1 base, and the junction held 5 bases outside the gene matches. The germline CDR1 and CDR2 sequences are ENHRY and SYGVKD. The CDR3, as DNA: TGTGCCATCAGTGATCCCCGACAGGGGAACACTGAAGCTTTCTTT. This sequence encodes CAISDPRQGNTEAFF.

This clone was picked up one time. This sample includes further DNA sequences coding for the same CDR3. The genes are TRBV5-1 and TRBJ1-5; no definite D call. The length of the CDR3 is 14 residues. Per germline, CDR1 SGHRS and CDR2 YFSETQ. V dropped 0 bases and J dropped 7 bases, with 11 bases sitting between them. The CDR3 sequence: CASSLDGGDQPQHF. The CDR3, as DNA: TGCGCCAGCAGCTTGGACGGTGGAGACCAGCCCCAGCATTTT. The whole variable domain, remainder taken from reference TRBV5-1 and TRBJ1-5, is KAGVTQTPRYLIKTRGQQVTLSCSPISGHRSVSWYQQTPGQGLQFLFEYFSETQRNKGNFPGRFSGRQFSNSRSEMNVSTLELGDSALYLCASSLDGGDQPQHFGDGTRLSIL.

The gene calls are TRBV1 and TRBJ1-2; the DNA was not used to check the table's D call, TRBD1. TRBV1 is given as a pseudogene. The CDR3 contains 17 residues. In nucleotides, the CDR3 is TGCACCAGCAGCCAAGATCTATCCAACAAGCAGGCCCGATCTCTCACCTTC. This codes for CTSSQDLSNKQARSLTF.

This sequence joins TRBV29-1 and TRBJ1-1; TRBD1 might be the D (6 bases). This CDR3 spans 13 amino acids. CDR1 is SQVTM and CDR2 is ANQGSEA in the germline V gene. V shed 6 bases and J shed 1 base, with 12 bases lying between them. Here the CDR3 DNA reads TGCAGCGTAAACCAGGGGAGGAACACTGAAGCTTTCTTT. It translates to CSVNQGRNTEAFF.